The 25 T cell receptor beta chains in this list originate from one sample, sequenced in a study of T cell changes during pregnancy in multiple sclerosis. Here immunoSEQ multiplex PCR was the method, and the copy in TCRdb shows in-frame clones only, minus some. The data contain roughly 38,000 clones, more than 85% of them singletons. The sample was CD4+ T cells from peripheral blood mononuclear cells, taken in the third trimester of pregnancy. These receptors all come from a female donor with multiple sclerosis, enrolled in a pregnancy study.

The sample holds one count of this clone. The chain joins TRBV5-1 to TRBJ2-5; 8 nucleotides match TRBD2. V trimming: 4 bases; J trimming: 2 bases; junction bases outside the gene matches: 7. The CDR3 runs 15 residues. The germline CDR1 and CDR2 sequences are SGHRS and YFSETQ. The CDR3 loop reads CASSQTSGGQETQYF. The CDR3 region has the DNA TGCGCCAGCAGCCAAACCAGCGGGGGACAAGAGACCCAGTACTTC.

The V and J genes are TRBV10-3 and TRBJ2-1; 8 bases map to TRBD2. Germline V gene lookup returns CDR1 ENHRY and CDR2 SYGVKD. The CDR3 spans 17 residues. J gave up 4 bases and V 4 bases, and 12 bases lay outside the gene matches. CDR3 loop: CAISARGLAGIYNEQFF. The CDR3 coding sequence is TGTGCCATCAGTGCCCGAGGGCTAGCGGGTATTTACAATGAGCAGTTCTTC.

The chain recombines TRBV6-6 with TRBJ1-1, with D unresolved. Trimming removed 6 bases from V and 1 base from J, with 9 bases in between. Germline V gene sequence: CDR1 MNHNY, CDR2 SVGAGI (reference sequence). The CDR3 spans 13 residues. CDR3 bases: TGTGCCAGCAGGTTCGCAGAGAACACTGAAGCTTTCTTT. This codes for CASRFAENTEAFF.

V and J are TRBV29-1 and TRBJ2-7, with 10 positions matching TRBD1. Trimming at V came to 6 bases and at J to 5 bases, leaving 7 bases not matched to a gene. The CDR3 spans 13 residues. Germline V lookup: CDR1 SQVTM, CDR2 ANQGSEA. CDR3 in DNA: TGCAGCGTCGGGGGGACAGGGGTAAACGAGCAGTACTTC. Protein product: CSVGGTGVNEQYF.

This chain connects TRBV5-1 to TRBJ1-5; D ambiguous. V was cut by 0 bases and J by 7 bases, with 11 bases left in between. Looked up from germline, CDR1 is SGHRS and CDR2 is YFSETQ. The CDR3 is 14 residues long. The CDR3 spells CASSLGGAQQPQHF. As DNA, the CDR3 is TGCGCCAGCAGCTTGGGCGGCGCCCAGCAGCCCCAGCATTTT.

This clone appeared a single time. The gene calls are TRBV18 and TRBJ2-1, with 7 nucleotides matching TRBD1. The CDR3 extends over 15 amino acids. Losses at the gene ends were 3 bases for V and 2 bases for J; bases not matched to a gene: 4. CDR1 and CDR2 from the germline V gene are KGHSH and LQKENI. The CDR3 DNA sequence: TGTGCCAGCTCACCTCTCGGGACAGCCTACAATGAGCAGTTCTTC. Translating it yields CASSPLGTAYNEQFF.

CDR3 loop: CASSGLIAGEYTGETQYF. CDR3 nucleotide sequence: TGCGCCAGCAGTGGGCTTATAGCGGGAGAGTACACTGGAGAGACCCAGTACTTC. This chain joins TRBV10-2 and TRBJ2-5; TRBD2 matches 9 bases. The CDR3 totals 18 residues. The germline CDR1 and CDR2 sequences are WSHSY and SAAADI. V trimming: 4 bases; J trimming: 4 bases; junction bases outside the gene matches: 16.

The V call is TRBV29-1, the J call TRBJ2-7; weak D call: TRBD2 (7 bases). Germline V lookup: CDR1 SQVTM, CDR2 ANQGSEA. The CDR3 length is 14 residues. V dropped 6 bases and J dropped 0 bases, with 15 bases sitting between them. The CDR3, as DNA: TGCAGCGTGGGGCAGAGGGGGGGCTCCTACGAGCAGTACTTC. This gives the protein CSVGQRGGSYEQYF.

In nucleotides, the CDR3 is TGCGCCAGCAGCTTGCAGGGGGCTGGTGAAAAACTGTTTTTT. Protein sequence: CASSLQGAGEKLFF. This chain joins TRBV5-1 and TRBJ1-4; 8 nucleotides line up with TRBD1. The J segment lost 7 bases and the V segment lost 1 base, leaving 3 bases of the junction unmatched. From germline, CDR1 is SGHRS and CDR2 YFSETQ. The CDR3 totals 14 residues.

This chain connects TRBV7-2 to TRBJ1-6; TRBD1 matches at 8 bases. Germline trimming cut 6 bases from V and 8 bases from J; bases unmatched to any gene: 6. CDR3 length: 14 residues. Germline CDR1 is SGHTA and CDR2 is FQGNSA. CDR3 in amino acids: CASRAAGGDSPLHF. The CDR3 DNA reads TGTGCCAGCAGAGCGGCAGGGGGCGATTCACCCCTCCACTTT.

The V call is TRBV2, the J call TRBJ1-5; D is possibly TRBD1 (5 bases). CDR1 is SNHLY, CDR2 FYNNEI, per germline. CDR3 length equals 15 residues. Trimming left V 7 bases short and J 0 bases short, with 13 bases between. The CDR3: CASKGGDNSNQPQHF. CDR3 in DNA: TGTGCCAGCAAGGGAGGGGATAATAGCAATCAGCCCCAGCATTTT.

The rearrangement uses TRBV4-2 and TRBJ2-7; D unresolved. The germline CDR1 and CDR2 sequences are LGHNA and YNFKEQ. The CDR3 loop spans 14 amino acids. The V gene lost 0 bases and the J gene lost 5 bases, with 11 bases spanning the gap. This CDR3 is CASSQDNSRDEQYF. Here the CDR3 DNA reads TGTGCCAGCAGCCAAGATAACTCCCGGGACGAGCAGTACTTC.

This chain connects TRBV14 to TRBJ2-3; D gene ambiguous. The V gene lost 6 bases and the J gene lost 6 bases, with 7 bases spanning the gap. Germline loops: CDR1 SGHDN, CDR2 FVKESK. The CDR3 loop spans 11 amino acids. DNA for the CDR3: TGTGCCAGCAGTCAATCGGATACGCAGTATTTT. Protein product: CASSQSDTQYF.

V usage is TRBV19 and J usage is TRBJ2-1; tentatively, D is TRBD1 (5 bases). The CDR3 has 15 amino acids. V shed 2 bases and J shed 7 bases, with 15 bases lying between them. The germline CDR1 and CDR2 sequences are LNHDA and SQIVND (reference sequence). CDR3 protein: CASSISPGSGNEQFF. CDR3 coding DNA: TGTGCCAGTAGTATATCTCCAGGGTCAGGGAATGAGCAGTTCTTC. The full variable domain, in which reference TRBV19 and TRBJ2-1 provide the parts outside the CDR3, is DGGITQSPKYLFRKEGQNVTLSCEQNLNHDAMYWYRQDPGQGLRLIYYSQIVNDFQKGDIAEGYSVSREKKESFPLTVTSAQKNPTAFYLCASSISPGSGNEQFFGPGTRLTVL.

V is TRBV5-1 and J is TRBJ2-5; D is perhaps TRBD1 (5 bases). V lost 4 bases, J lost 5 bases, and 18 bases lay in between. The CDR3 is made up of 15 amino acids. Germline V gene sequence: CDR1 SGHRS, CDR2 YFSETQ. Here the CDR3 reads CASSVDKQSMETQYF. CDR3 DNA: TGCGCCAGCAGCGTGGACAAACAGAGTATGGAGACCCAGTACTTC.

J is TRBJ2-7 and V is TRBV5-1; 10 nucleotides match TRBD1. The CDR3 has 15 amino acids. J gave up 4 bases and V 4 bases, and 8 bases lay outside the gene matches. Germline V lookup: CDR1 SGHRS, CDR2 YFSETQ. The CDR3 nucleotides read TGCGCCAGCAGCAGGACCGGGACAGGGGTTTACGAGCAGTACTTC. This gives the protein CASSRTGTGVYEQYF.

The chain couples TRBV10-1 to TRBJ2-2; 12 bases map to TRBD1. Germline-derived CDR1 and CDR2 are WNHNN and SYGVQD (reference sequence). The V gene end was trimmed by 0 bases and the J gene end by 6 bases; junction bases not matched to a gene: 5. The CDR3 has 17 amino acids. The CDR3 bases are TGCGCCAGCAGTGAGTCTCCGGGACAGGGGGCCTCCGGGGAGCTGTTTTTT. Its protein is CASSESPGQGASGELFF.

The chain links TRBV27 to TRBJ1-5, with D unclear. The CDR3 consists of 13 residues. Trimming took 2 bases from V and 4 from J, leaving 6 bases between them. CDR1 and CDR2 from the germline V gene are MNHEY and SMNVEV (reference sequence). The CDR3 spells CASSLVENQPQHF. The CDR3 DNA is TGTGCCAGCAGTTTAGTAGAAAATCAGCCCCAGCATTTT.

This chain joins TRBV28 and TRBJ2-3; TRBD2 matches at 9 bases. CDR3 length: 18 residues. Germline CDR1 is MDHEN and CDR2 is SYDVKM. The J segment lost 4 bases and the V segment lost 4 bases, leaving 15 bases of the junction unmatched. The CDR3 loop is CASSYSGGGRAAPDTQYF. CDR3 DNA: TGTGCCAGCAGTTATTCCGGGGGCGGGAGGGCCGCCCCAGATACGCAGTATTTT. The variable domain in full, completed from reference TRBV28 and TRBJ2-3, reads DVKVTQSSRYLVKRTGEKVFLECVQDMDHENMFWYRQDPGLGLRLIYFSYDVKMKEKGDIPEGYSVSREKKERFSLILESASTNQTSMYLCASSYSGGGRAAPDTQYFGPGTRLTVL.

This rearrangement joins TRBV5-4 to TRBJ2-1; tentative D call: TRBD1 (6 bases). CDR3 size: 13 residues. Germline-derived CDR1 and CDR2 are SGHNT and YYREEE (reference sequence). Between the trimmed V and J ends, which lost 4 bases and 4 bases, there was a span of 9 bases. The CDR3 here is CASSRQEYNEQFF. DNA of the CDR3: TGTGCCAGCAGCCGACAGGAGTACAATGAGCAGTTCTTC.

This chain uses TRBV7-9 with TRBJ1-4; 7 positions match TRBD1. This CDR3 has 14 amino acids. Germline V gene data show CDR1 as SEHNR and CDR2 as FQNEAQ (reference sequence). Losses at the gene ends were 4 bases for V and 10 bases for J; bases not matched to a gene: 9. The CDR3 region is CASSWGQTHGKLFF. The CDR3, as DNA: TGTGCCAGCAGCTGGGGACAGACCCATGGAAAACTGTTTTTT.

The chain has TRBV9 and TRBJ2-3; 7 nucleotides match TRBD1. V shed 4 bases, J shed 2 bases, and the junction held 7 bases outside the gene matches. The length of the CDR3 is 15 residues. Germline values: CDR1 SGDLS, CDR2 YYNGEE. Here the CDR3 DNA reads TGTGCCAGCAGCAAGGGACAGTACTTCACAGATACGCAGTATTTT. The encoded protein is CASSKGQYFTDTQYF. Full variable domain (remainder filled in from reference TRBV9 and TRBJ2-3): DSGVTQTPKHLITATGQRVTLRCSPRSGDLSVYWYQQSLDQGLQFLIQYYNGEERAKGNILERFSAQQFPDLHSELNLSSLELGDSALYFCASSKGQYFTDTQYFGPGTRLTVL.

V usage is TRBV27 and J usage is TRBJ2-2; 9 bases map to TRBD1. Looked up from germline, CDR1 is MNHEY and CDR2 is SMNVEV (reference sequence). This CDR3 has 19 amino acids. The junction had 14 bases not matched to a gene; V was cut back by 6 bases and J by 0 bases. CDR3 amino acids: CASSHTGGASPSNTGELFF. Here the CDR3 DNA reads TGTGCCAGCAGCCACACAGGGGGCGCATCACCTTCGAACACCGGGGAGCTGTTTTTT.

This clone showed up just once. This sequence joins TRBV21-1 and TRBJ2-5; no DNA check was done on the table's D call, TRBD2. TRBV21-1 is shown as a pseudogene. This CDR3 has 15 residues. The CDR3 DNA sequence: TGTGCCAGCAGCGACTCTAGGGGGGGTGAAGAGACCCAGTACTTC. Translation: CASSDSRGGEETQYF.

The chain links TRBV9 to TRBJ2-2; a weak D match, TRBD1 (6 bases). The CDR3 covers 18 residues. Germline CDR1 reads SGDLS; CDR2 reads YYNGEE. V was shortened by 3 bases and J by 0 bases, with 18 bases between the two germline ends. CDR3 residues: CASSATPPGVANTGELFF. In nucleotides, the CDR3 is TGTGCCAGCAGCGCAACCCCTCCAGGGGTGGCGAACACCGGGGAGCTGTTTTTT.